This passage covers 23 T cell receptor beta chains from one sample sequenced in a study of OX40 agonist ivuxolimab in advanced cancers. Repertoires were generated with immunoSEQ multiplex PCR, while TCRdb's copy carries only in-frame clones and drops some. The sample gives about 81,000 clones, more than 80% of which show up once; approximately 0.22% is in the top ten. The material was CD4+ or CD8+ T cells sorted from blood, obtained in a trial of the OX40 agonist ivuxolimab. The receptor set was obtained from an adult with an advanced solid tumor such as melanoma, head and neck, liver or kidney cancer.

This clone occurred once. The J gene is TRBJ2-3, the V gene TRBV29-1, with 13 bases lining up with TRBD2. V shed 6 bases and J 4 bases; nucleotides not matched to a gene: 10. This CDR3 spans 16 amino acids. Germline CDR1 is SQVTM and CDR2 is ANQGSEA. For the CDR3, the DNA is TGCAGCGTCGATGGACTAGCGGGAGTTCTCGCAGATACGCAGTATTTT. It encodes CSVDGLAGVLADTQYF.

This chain uses TRBV7-9 with TRBJ2-1, with TRBD2 identical over 8 bases. CDR3 length: 14 amino acids. Per the germline V gene, CDR1 is SEHNR and CDR2 is FQNEAQ (reference sequence). Trimming at V came to 3 bases and at J to 7 bases, leaving 5 bases not matched to a gene. CDR3 coding DNA: TGTGCCAGCAGCTTCGGGGGGGCAAGGAATGAGCAGTTCTTC. Its protein product is CASSFGGARNEQFF.

The rearrangement joins TRBV6-1 to TRBJ1-4, with TRBD1 as a possible D gene (5 bases). The germline V gene has CDR1 MNHNS and CDR2 SASEGT. The CDR3 covers 13 residues. V was trimmed by 6 bases and J by 7 bases, leaving 12 bases between them. Written as DNA, the CDR3 is TGTGCCAGCAGGGAGGGACGGATTGAAAAACTGTTTTTT. This gives the protein CASREGRIEKLFF.

This chain connects TRBV5-1 to TRBJ2-5; D unclear. V shed 4 bases and J shed 1 base, with 8 bases lying between them. Germline V gene lookup returns CDR1 SGHRS and CDR2 YFSETQ. The CDR3 loop spans 13 amino acids. The CDR3 here is CASSRGSQETQYF. The CDR3 DNA reads TGCGCCAGCAGCAGAGGTAGCCAAGAGACCCAGTACTTC.

This rearrangement joins TRBV2 to TRBJ1-2; D is unclear. The CDR3 loop spans 12 amino acids. Germline-derived CDR1 and CDR2 are SNHLY and FYNNEI. Trimming removed 3 bases from V and 5 bases from J, with 7 bases in between. The CDR3 DNA is TGTGCCAGCAGTGATGGCAAATATGGCTACACCTTC. It is translated as CASSDGKYGYTF.

This sequence joins TRBV30 and TRBJ2-6; D uncertain. CDR3 length equals 15 residues. Germline CDR1 GTSNPN, CDR2 SVGIG (reference sequence). The V end was cut by 1 base, the J end by 0 bases, with 7 bases between. The CDR3 DNA follows: TGTGCCTGGAGTGACCCCCGCTCTGGGGCCAACGTCCTGACTTTC. Translating gives CAWSDPRSGANVLTF.

On this clone itself: A read error may account for a junction end that differs from germline. The sample contains more than one DNA sequence encoding this CDR3. The V call is TRBV5-8, the J call TRBJ2-4, with unresolved D. This CDR3 contains 11 residues. Germline CDR1 is SGHTS and CDR2 is YDEGEE. CDR3 DNA sequence: TGCGCCAGCAGCAATCTGAACATTCAGTACTTC. This gives the protein CASSNLNIQYF.

The chain has TRBV7-8 and TRBJ1-5; 7 nucleotides agree with TRBD1. The CDR3 is 14 residues long. V trimming: 4 bases; J trimming: 2 bases; junction bases outside the gene matches: 2. Germline V gene lookup returns CDR1 SGHVS and CDR2 FQNEAQ. The CDR3 sequence is CASSWDRGNQPQHF. The CDR3 nucleotides are TGTGCCAGCAGCTGGGACAGAGGCAATCAGCCCCAGCATTTT.

The gene calls are TRBV6-1 and TRBJ2-7, with D tentatively TRBD2 (5 bases). Trimming took off 6 bases at V and 3 bases at J, with 12 bases between the two ends. Germline V lookup: CDR1 MNHNS, CDR2 SASEGT. This CDR3 is built from 13 residues. This CDR3 reads CASSVTSFYEQYF. The CDR3 nucleotides are TGTGCCAGCAGCGTCACTAGTTTCTACGAGCAGTACTTC.

The J gene is TRBJ1-2, the V gene TRBV19; possible D gene TRBD1, 5 bases. Germline V gene sequence: CDR1 LNHDA, CDR2 SQIVND (reference sequence). The CDR3 is made up of 14 amino acids. V was cut by 3 bases and J by 4 bases, with 12 bases left in between. CDR3 loop: CASSIIGALYGYTF. The CDR3, as DNA: TGTGCCAGTAGTATTATCGGGGCACTCTATGGCTACACCTTC. Using reference TRBV19 and TRBJ1-2 for the parts outside the CDR3, the full variable domain is DGGITQSPKYLFRKEGQNVTLSCEQNLNHDAMYWYRQDPGQGLRLIYYSQIVNDFQKGDIAEGYSVSREKKESFPLTVTSAQKNPTAFYLCASSIIGALYGYTFGSGTRLTVV.

J is TRBJ2-3 and V is TRBV4-1, with TRBD1 as a possible D gene (6 bases). Per germline, CDR1 MGHRA and CDR2 YSYEKL. V was shortened by 4 bases and J by 2 bases, with 16 bases between the two germline ends. This CDR3 is 16 amino acids long. For the CDR3, the DNA is TGCGCCAGCAGCCGAATGCCGGGACACTTCACAGATACGCAGTATTTT. Translating gives CASSRMPGHFTDTQYF.

The CDR3 loop is CAWASGLAGAPFF. CDR3 DNA sequence: TGTGCCTGGGCATCGGGACTAGCGGGCGCCCCTTTCTTC. J is TRBJ2-1 and V is TRBV30, with 12 bases matching TRBD2. Trimming cost V 5 bases and J 16 bases; bases outside gene matches: 12. The CDR3 spans 13 residues. CDR1 is GTSNPN, CDR2 SVGIG, per germline (reference sequence).

The rearrangement links TRBV18 to TRBJ1-4, with D uncertain. CDR1 KGHSH and CDR2 LQKENI come from the germline V gene. The CDR3 sequence is 14 residues long. V was cut by 3 bases and J by 4 bases, with 9 bases left in between. The CDR3, as DNA: TGTGCCAGCTCACCGACCGTTAATAATGAAAAACTGTTTTTT. This sequence encodes CASSPTVNNEKLFF.

This clone was seen only once. The chain carries TRBV9 and TRBJ2-7; tentatively, D is TRBD2 (5 bases). V lost 8 bases and J 3 bases, leaving 9 bases between the germline ends. The CDR3 has 11 residues. The germline gives CDR1 SGDLS, CDR2 YYNGEE. In DNA, the CDR3 is TGTGCCAGGGTGGGGAGCTACGAGCAGTACGTC. The encoded protein is CARVGSYEQYV.

This chain's CDR3 is CASSSYSGSGANVLTF. In nucleotides, the CDR3 is TGTGCCAGTAGTTCTTATAGCGGCTCTGGGGCCAACGTCCTGACTTTC. V and J are TRBV19 and TRBJ2-6; perhaps TRBD2 as D (6 bases). From germline, CDR1 is LNHDA and CDR2 SQIVND (reference sequence). V lost 5 bases and J 0 bases, leaving 11 bases between the germline ends. The CDR3 extends over 16 amino acids.

J is TRBJ2-6 and V is TRBV4-1; D gene uncertain. This CDR3 has 13 amino acids. Germline CDR1 is MGHRA and CDR2 is YSYEKL. The V gene lost 4 bases and the J gene lost 4 bases, with 5 bases spanning the gap. The CDR3 spells CASSPVGANVLTF. CDR3 nucleotide sequence: TGCGCCAGCAGCCCGGTCGGGGCCAACGTCCTGACTTTC.

The V gene is TRBV6-5, the J gene TRBJ2-5, with D possibly being TRBD2 (5 bases). V was clipped by 4 bases and J by 5 bases, with 14 bases between them. The germline gives CDR1 MNHEY, CDR2 SVGAGI. The CDR3 contains 14 residues. CDR3 in amino acids: CASSSGRAAETQYF. The CDR3 region has the DNA TGTGCCAGCAGTTCCGGACGAGCGGCGGAGACCCAGTACTTC.

CDR3 bases: TGTGCCAGCAGTCCAAGGGGGGTCGGTCAGCCCCAGCATTTT. It codes for CASSPRGVGQPQHF. The chain combines TRBV28 with TRBJ1-5; tentative D call: TRBD1 (6 bases). Trimming removed 5 bases at V and 6 bases at J, with 14 bases between. Germline V lookup: CDR1 MDHEN, CDR2 SYDVKM. This CDR3 region has 14 residues.

The J gene is TRBJ2-5, the V gene TRBV7-9; 12 positions match TRBD1. Germline CDR1 and CDR2: SEHNR and FQNEAQ (reference sequence). This CDR3 has 15 residues. Losses at the gene ends were 1 base for V and 7 bases for J; bases not matched to a gene: 4. CDR3 DNA sequence: TGTGCCAGCAGCTTAGTGGGGACAGGGGGCGCGACCCAGTACTTC. This encodes CASSLVGTGGATQYF. Full variable domain (rest looked up from reference TRBV7-9 and TRBJ2-5): DTGVSQNPRHKITKRGQNVTFRCDPISEHNRLYWYRQTLGQGPEFLTYFQNEAQLEKSRLLSDRFSAERPKGSFSTLEIQRTEQGDSAMYLCASSLVGTGGATQYFGPGTRLLVL.

This clone has only one observation. This CDR3 reads CASAPTSSYNSPLHF. The CDR3, as DNA: TGTGCCAGCGCCCCTACGAGCTCCTATAATTCACCCCTCCACTTT. The chain has TRBV18 and TRBJ1-6; D remains ambiguous. V lost 8 bases and J 0 bases, leaving 11 bases between the germline ends. Germline CDR1 and CDR2: KGHSH and LQKENI. CDR3 length equals 15 residues.

The chain has TRBV5-1 and TRBJ2-1, with a possible D match to TRBD2 (6 bases). Germline CDR1 is SGHRS and CDR2 is YFSETQ. Trimming removed 4 bases from V and 0 bases from J, with 8 bases in between. CDR3 length equals 14 residues. The CDR3 sequence is CASSPGSSYNEQFF. CDR3 coding DNA: TGCGCCAGCAGCCCCGGGAGCTCCTACAATGAGCAGTTCTTC.

The chain carries TRBV7-8 and TRBJ2-1; TRBD1 is a possible D gene (5 bases). The germline V gene encodes CDR1 SGHVS and CDR2 FQNEAQ. V was cut by 1 base and J by 4 bases, with 17 bases left in between. CDR3 length: 17 residues. CDR3 protein: CASSLGGRAVPYNEQFF. The CDR3 DNA reads as TGTGCCAGCAGCTTAGGGGGCAGGGCAGTCCCTTACAATGAGCAGTTCTTC.

This rearrangement joins TRBV5-1 to TRBJ2-3; D unclear. CDR1 and CDR2 from the germline V gene are SGHRS and YFSETQ. This CDR3 is 12 amino acids long. V lost 7 bases, J lost 3 bases, and 9 bases lay in between. CDR3 coding DNA: TGCGCCAGCTCGACCGGTACAGATACGCAGTATTTT. Amino acids: CASSTGTDTQYF.